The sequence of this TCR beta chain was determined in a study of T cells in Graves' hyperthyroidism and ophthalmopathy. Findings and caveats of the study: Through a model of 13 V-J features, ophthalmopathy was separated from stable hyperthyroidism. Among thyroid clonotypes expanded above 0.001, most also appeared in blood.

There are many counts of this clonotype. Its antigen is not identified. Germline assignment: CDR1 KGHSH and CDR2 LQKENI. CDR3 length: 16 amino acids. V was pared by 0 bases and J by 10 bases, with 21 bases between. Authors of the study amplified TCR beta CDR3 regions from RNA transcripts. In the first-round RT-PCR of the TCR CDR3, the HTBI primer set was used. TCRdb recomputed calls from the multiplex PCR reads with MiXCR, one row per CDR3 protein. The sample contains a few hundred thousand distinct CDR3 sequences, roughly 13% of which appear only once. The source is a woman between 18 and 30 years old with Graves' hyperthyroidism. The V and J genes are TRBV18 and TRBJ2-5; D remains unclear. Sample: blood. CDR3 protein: CASSPPRSGISVVQYF. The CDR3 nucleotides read TGTGCCAGCTCACCACCGAGGTCTGGAATTTCGGTGGTCCAGTACTTC.